This T cell receptor (beta chain) was documented in a study of naive CD8 T cells in extremely preterm neonates. Using immunoSEQ multiplex PCR, the repertoire was profiled, and TCRdb retains in-frame clones only, with some absent. The sample includes fewer than 7,000 clones, under 99% of them seen just once. Without labor or membrane rupture, elective cesareans at about 35-43 weeks supplied term cord blood. The germline V gene has CDR1 SGDLS and CDR2 YYNGEE. The CDR3 extends over 13 amino acids. V was pared by 0 bases and J by 11 bases, with 6 bases of the junction left unmatched. The clonotype was recovered from a newborn in good health. Sequenced material: naive CD8+ T cells from cord blood. The rearrangement uses TRBV9 and TRBJ2-3; 7 positions agree with TRBD2. Written as DNA, the CDR3 is TGTGCCAGCAGCGTAGAACTAGCGTCAGGGCAGTATTTT. Translated: CASSVELASGQYF.